This TCR beta chain was sequenced for a study of T cell responses to AZD1222 COVID-19 vaccine. Whole-study findings and limits: Two AZD1222 administrations were followed by greater Spike-specific TCR breadth and depth. The study sampled repertoires only after the peak T cell response. Possibly, clonal diversity was underestimated; donors were largely white British and included more females. Unmutated regions of variants are reportedly targeted by nearly half of spike-specific TCRs.

As regards this clone: Its antigen remains unknown.

Profiled with immunoSEQ multiplex PCR; TCRdb holds only in-frame clones, not every one. In the table there are 100,000 to 150,000 clones, 86% of which are singletons. The germline V and J ends were trimmed by 2 bases and 1 base, with 5 bases remaining between them. This CDR3 has 13 residues. Germline values: CDR1 MNHEY, CDR2 SMNVEV (reference sequence). This clonotype was sampled from an adult in good health. The chain carries TRBV27 and TRBJ1-1; D remains unclear. Here the sequenced sample was peripheral blood, taken on day 0 of AZD1222 vaccination. CDR3 nucleotides: TGTGCCAGCAGTTTAAACAGGAACACTGAAGCTTTCTTT. This translates into CASSLNRNTEAFF.